This TCR beta chain was profiled in a study of Ad26.COV2.S vaccination and SARS-CoV-2 variants. As to treatment: about 20 received Ad26.COV2.S at low or high dose, single or two shots; about 5 received placebo; per-sample allocation not given. Vaccine and placebo recipients were sampled on day 63 after the first injection. The length of the CDR3 is 15 residues. Germline loops: CDR1 SEHNR, CDR2 FQNEAQ (reference sequence). Trimming pared 2 bases from V and 5 bases from J, leaving 16 bases between. The method was immunoSEQ multiplex PCR; TCRdb's version includes in-frame clones alone and lacks a portion of them. Among 350,000 to 450,000 clones listed, roughly 84% were seen once. A note on this clone: What it binds is unknown.

Whole-study findings and limits: Vaccine and placebo recipients had comparable breadth of non-spike TCRs.

This clonotype was obtained from a person between 18 and 65 years old who received the Ad26.COV2.S COVID-19 vaccine or a placebo. The chain is built from TRBV7-9 and TRBJ2-7; D is uncertain. The sequencing here drew on peripheral blood, taken in a trial of Ad26.COV2.S vaccine versus placebo. The CDR3 is CASSLSGPRGDEQYF. The CDR3 bases are TGTGCCAGCAGCTTATCCGGGCCCCGCGGCGACGAGCAGTACTTC.